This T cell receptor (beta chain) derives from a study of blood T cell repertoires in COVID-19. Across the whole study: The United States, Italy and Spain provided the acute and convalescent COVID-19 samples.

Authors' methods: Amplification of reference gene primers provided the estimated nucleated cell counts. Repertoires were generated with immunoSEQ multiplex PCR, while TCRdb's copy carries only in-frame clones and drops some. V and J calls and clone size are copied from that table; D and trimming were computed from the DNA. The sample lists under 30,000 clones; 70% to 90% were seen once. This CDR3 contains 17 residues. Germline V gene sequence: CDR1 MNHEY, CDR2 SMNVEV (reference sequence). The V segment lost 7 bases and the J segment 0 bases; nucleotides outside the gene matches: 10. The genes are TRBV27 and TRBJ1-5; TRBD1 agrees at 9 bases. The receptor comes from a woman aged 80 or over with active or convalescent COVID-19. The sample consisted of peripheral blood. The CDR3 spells CASNPGQGVGSNQPQHF. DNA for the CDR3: TGTGCCAGCAACCCGGGACAGGGTGTTGGTAGCAATCAGCCCCAGCATTTT.